Presented here are 6 T cell receptor beta chains from one specimen sequenced in a study of CD4 T cells in relation to SARS-CoV-2 and coronaviruses. Their antigens remain unidentified. Profiled with immunoSEQ multiplex PCR; TCRdb holds only in-frame clones, not every one. The table shows approximately 40,000 clones, with over 70% occurring only once. The sequenced sample was memory CD4+ T cells from PBMCs, cultured in vitro. These receptors came from an adult with COVID-19.

This chain joins TRBV4-2 and TRBJ2-7, with D possibly TRBD2 on 6 matching bases. The length of the CDR3 is 13 residues. V lost 1 base to trimming and J lost 5 bases, with 9 bases between them. Germline V gene lookup returns CDR1 LGHNA and CDR2 YNFKEQ. The CDR3 loop reads CASSQVGRNEQYF. CDR3 nucleotides: TGTGCCAGCAGCCAAGTTGGGAGGAACGAGCAGTACTTC.

The rearrangement uses TRBV5-6 and TRBJ2-3; D is uncertain. This CDR3 has 14 amino acids. The germline CDR1 and CDR2 sequences are SGHDT and YYEEEE. V was pared by 0 bases and J by 3 bases, with 8 bases between. Here the CDR3 DNA reads TGTGCCAGCAGCTTGGCCGCGGAAACAGATACGCAGTATTTT. Encoded protein: CASSLAAETDTQYF.

This chain uses TRBV7-9 with TRBJ2-1, with D perhaps matching TRBD2 (6 bases). This CDR3 spans 13 amino acids. Germline V gene data show CDR1 as SEHNR and CDR2 as FQNEAQ (reference sequence). V was pared by 8 bases and J by 3 bases, with 11 bases between. In DNA, the CDR3 is TGTGCCAGCGGCCGGGACTTCTACAATGAGCAGTTCTTC. As protein: CASGRDFYNEQFF.

The chain uses TRBV7-9 and TRBJ2-3; D is unclear. The V gene's germline CDR1 is SEHNR and CDR2 FQNEAQ (reference sequence). This CDR3 is 12 amino acids long. Trimming took off 4 bases at V and 3 bases at J, with 5 bases between the two ends. The CDR3 DNA sequence: TGTGCCAGCAGCTCCCAAACAGATACGCAGTATTTT. Translating gives CASSSQTDTQYF.

V usage is TRBV25-1 and J usage is TRBJ2-6; D is perhaps TRBD1 (6 bases). Trimming shortened V by 5 bases and J by 0 bases, and 11 bases separated the two germline ends. The germline V gene has CDR1 MGHDK and CDR2 SYGVNS. The CDR3 totals 16 residues. The DNA of the CDR3 is TGTGCCAGCAGTCAAATACAGGGCTCTGGGGCCAACGTCCTGACTTTC. It encodes CASSQIQGSGANVLTF.

The chain joins TRBV11-2 to TRBJ2-3; TRBD2 matches at 11 bases. Germline V gives CDR1 SGHAT, CDR2 FQNNGV. The CDR3 has 16 residues. The V gene end was trimmed by 0 bases and the J gene end by 4 bases; junction bases not matched to a gene: 3. The CDR3, as DNA: TGTGCCAGCAGCTTAGAAACTAGCGGGAGCTCAGATACGCAGTATTTT. Translated, it gives CASSLETSGSSDTQYF.